The 22 T cell receptor beta chains below were found in one sample sequenced in a study of OX40 agonist ivuxolimab in advanced cancers. Sequencing was performed with immunoSEQ multiplex PCR; in TCRdb, only in-frame clones are kept and a portion is missing. The data hold about 61,000 clones, with about four fifths observed a single time. The sequencing used CD4+ or CD8+ T cells sorted from blood, collected in a trial of the OX40 agonist ivuxolimab. These receptors all stem from an adult with an advanced solid tumor such as melanoma, head and neck, liver or kidney cancer.

The rearrangement links TRBV4-1 to TRBJ2-3; 8 positions agree with TRBD2. Germline V gene data show CDR1 as MGHRA and CDR2 as YSYEKL. The junction had 12 bases not matched to a gene; V was cut back by 1 base and J by 6 bases. The CDR3 sequence is 17 residues long. The DNA for the CDR3 is TGCGCCAGCAGCCAAGGCCGCGCCAGCGGGAGCGAGGATACGCAGTATTTT. The encoded protein is CASSQGRASGSEDTQYF.

The chain recombines TRBV27 with TRBJ1-4; D is uncertain. Trimming removed 6 bases from V and 4 bases from J, with 21 bases in between. This CDR3 has 17 amino acids. In germline, CDR1 is MNHEY, CDR2 SMNVEV (reference sequence). CDR3 protein: CASRLTPTGNLNEKLFF. For the CDR3, the DNA is TGTGCCAGCAGACTAACCCCGACGGGAAACCTTAATGAAAAACTGTTTTTT.

Only a few counts were recorded for this clone. The gene calls are TRBV29-1 and TRBJ2-1; D call uncertain. The CDR3 is 15 amino acids. Germline V gene data show CDR1 as SQVTM and CDR2 as ANQGSEA. The V end lost 6 bases, the J end lost 3 bases, and 18 bases lay between the germline ends. CDR3 loop: CSVALLTVDYNEQFF. CDR3 coding DNA: TGCAGCGTCGCCCTCCTTACGGTTGACTACAATGAGCAGTTCTTC.

The chain is built from TRBV7-9 and TRBJ2-1, with a tentative D call TRBD1 (5 bases). Trimming pared 3 bases from V and 5 bases from J, leaving 11 bases between. Per the germline V gene, CDR1 is SEHNR and CDR2 is FQNEAQ (reference sequence). The CDR3 runs 14 residues. DNA for the CDR3: TGTGCCAGCAGCTTCTCCAGCAGGGACAATGAGCAGTTCTTC. Amino acids: CASSFSSRDNEQFF. The variable domain in full, completed from reference TRBV7-9 and TRBJ2-1, reads DTGVSQNPRHKITKRGQNVTFRCDPISEHNRLYWYRQTLGQGPEFLTYFQNEAQLEKSRLLSDRFSAERPKGSFSTLEIQRTEQGDSAMYLCASSFSSRDNEQFFGPGTRLTVL.

The V call is TRBV5-1, the J call TRBJ2-3, with TRBD2 matching over 7 bases. Germline lookup yields CDR1 SGHRS and CDR2 YFSETQ. J lost 3 bases, V lost 0 bases, and 4 bases had no gene match. The CDR3 covers 15 residues. In DNA, the CDR3 is TGCGCCAGCAGCTTGGAGGCGGGAGAGACAGATACGCAGTATTTT. Translated: CASSLEAGETDTQYF.

The rearrangement links TRBV11-3 to TRBJ2-2; D might be TRBD1 (6 bases). The CDR3 sequence is 14 residues long. The germline V gene encodes CDR1 SGHNT and CDR2 YENEEA. Deletions cut 5 bases from V and 7 bases from J, with 14 bases between. The CDR3 is CASSIIQGGGELFF. DNA of the CDR3: TGTGCCAGCAGCATAATACAGGGCGGCGGGGAGCTGTTTTTT.

This chain links TRBV19 with TRBJ1-1; 10 positions agree with TRBD1. CDR3 length equals 14 residues. V lost 8 bases and J lost 0; bases outside the gene matches: 3. Germline CDR1 LNHDA, CDR2 SQIVND (reference sequence). CDR3 nucleotide sequence: TGTGCCAGTGGGACAGGGGCTTTGAACACTGAAGCTTTCTTT. Protein: CASGTGALNTEAFF.

The rearrangement uses TRBV5-4 and TRBJ1-2; TRBD1 matches at 10 bases. Germline loops: CDR1 SGHNT, CDR2 YYREEE (reference sequence). V was clipped by 4 bases and J by 2 bases; unmatched bases: 8. This CDR3 has 16 residues. CDR3 sequence: CASSEPPGQGNYGYTF. The CDR3 nucleotides are TGTGCCAGCAGCGAGCCCCCGGGACAGGGGAACTATGGCTACACCTTC.

A word on this clone: Compared with germline, one end of the junction differs, possibly owing to a read error. The J gene is TRBJ1-1, the V gene TRBV11-1; D is ambiguous. Germline values: CDR1 SGHAT, CDR2 FQDESV (reference sequence). This CDR3 spans 14 amino acids. CDR3: CASSVANGRTEAFF. The CDR3 region has the DNA TGTGCCAGCAGCGTAGCCAACGGCAGGACTGAAGCTTTCTTT. Complete variable domain (other parts from reference TRBV11-1 and TRBJ1-1): EAEVAQSPRYKITEKSQAVAFWCDPISGHATLYWYRQILGQGPELLVQFQDESVVDDSQLPKDRFSAERLKGVDSTLKIQPAELGDSAMYLCASSVANGRTEAFFGQGTRLTVV.

The chain recombines TRBV27 with TRBJ1-1; D unclear. The CDR3 runs 14 residues. Germline CDR1 is MNHEY and CDR2 is SMNVEV (reference sequence). V lost 6 bases and J lost 1, with 12 bases in between. This CDR3 is CASSPRRENTEAFF. Written as DNA, the CDR3 is TGTGCCAGCAGCCCACGTCGGGAGAACACTGAAGCTTTCTTT.

The rearrangement joins TRBV11-3 to TRBJ2-7; D gene uncertain. Germline V lookup: CDR1 SGHNT, CDR2 YENEEA. CDR3 length: 13 amino acids. Trimming took 5 bases from V and 0 from J, leaving 8 bases between them. This CDR3 is CASSLGSSYEQYF. The CDR3, as DNA: TGTGCCAGCAGCCTGGGTTCCTCCTACGAGCAGTACTTC.

Only one count was recorded for this clone. The V and J genes are TRBV2 and TRBJ2-1; TRBD2 is a possible D gene (5 bases). Between the trimmed V and J ends, which lost 6 bases and 8 bases, there was a span of 23 bases. The CDR3 is 16 amino acids. The V gene's germline CDR1 is SNHLY and CDR2 FYNNEI. The DNA for the CDR3 is TGTGCCAGCAGGGACCACGGGCTAGTCCGGGGAGATGAGCAGTTCTTC. This sequence encodes CASRDHGLVRGDEQFF.

This chain joins TRBV5-7 and TRBJ2-1, with D maybe TRBD2 (6 bases). TRBV5-7 is sorted into the ORF group, with uncertain function. The CDR3 covers 17 residues. Between the trimmed V and J ends, which lost 4 bases and 0 bases, there was a span of 17 bases. The CDR3 bases are TGTGCCAGCAGCAACCCACTAGCATCGCGCTCCTACAATGAGCAGTTCTTC. This translates into CASSNPLASRSYNEQFF.

The chain recombines TRBV30 with TRBJ2-2; 8 bases are a match to TRBD2. Germline lookup yields CDR1 GTSNPN and CDR2 SVGIG (reference sequence). After removal of 2 bases from V and 5 bases from J, the junction contained 4 bases not matched to a gene. This CDR3 spans 14 amino acids. Here the CDR3 DNA reads TGTGCCTGGAGTAGACTAGCGATTACCGGGGAGCTGTTTTTT. Translating it yields CAWSRLAITGELFF. Combining the CDR3 with reference TRBV30 and TRBJ2-2 gives the whole variable domain SQTIHQWPATLVQPVGSPLSLECTVEGTSNPNLYWYRQAAGRGLQLLFYSVGIGQISSEVPQNLSASRPQDRQFILSSKKLLLSDSGFYLCAWSRLAITGELFFGEGSRLTVL.

This chain connects TRBV6-4 to TRBJ2-3; TRBD2 is a possible D gene (6 bases). The CDR3 has 14 residues. CDR1 and CDR2 from the germline V gene are MRHNA and SNTAGT. Between the trimmed V and J ends, which lost 8 bases and 8 bases, there was a span of 20 bases. The CDR3 DNA reads TGTGCCAGCGCCCGGGACTGGCTTATTGGTACGCAGTATTTT. This translates into CASARDWLIGTQYF.

The rearrangement joins TRBV19 to TRBJ1-1; TRBD1 aligns across 7 bases. The CDR3 sequence is 15 residues long. Looked up from germline, CDR1 is LNHDA and CDR2 is SQIVND (reference sequence). V lost 5 bases and J lost 10; bases outside the gene matches: 16. CDR3 in DNA: TGTGCCAGTAGTGCCCAAACGACAGGGAAGACAGGAGCTTTCTTT. Protein product: CASSAQTTGKTGAFF.

The chain uses TRBV29-1 and TRBJ1-2; 8 bases are a match to TRBD1. Germline values: CDR1 SQVTM, CDR2 ANQGSEA. This CDR3 has 13 residues. V lost 6 bases and J lost 0; bases outside the gene matches: 3. The CDR3 nucleotides read TGCAGCGTGGGGACAGGAACTAACTATGGCTACACCTTC. Translated, it gives CSVGTGTNYGYTF.

V usage is TRBV21-1 and J usage is TRBJ1-2. TRBV21-1 is noted as a pseudogene. CDR3 size: 16 residues. The CDR3 coding sequence is TGTGCCAGCAGCAAAAGAACCGGGGCCATCGTCTATGGCTACACCTTC. Translating it yields CASSKRTGAIVYGYTF.

V usage is TRBV28 and J usage is TRBJ2-6; D ambiguous. There are 13 residues in the CDR3. Per germline, CDR1 MDHEN and CDR2 SYDVKM. Trimming pared 9 bases from V and 4 bases from J, leaving 10 bases between. The CDR3 spells CASGLGGANVLTF. As DNA, the CDR3 is TGTGCCAGTGGCCTGGGGGGGGCCAACGTCCTGACTTTC.

The chain uses TRBV19 and TRBJ2-2; D is undetermined. Germline V lookup: CDR1 LNHDA, CDR2 SQIVND (reference sequence). This CDR3 has 17 residues. Deletions cut 5 bases from V and 1 base from J, with 17 bases between. The CDR3 protein is CASSRIPGSQNTGELFF. As DNA, the CDR3 is TGTGCCAGTAGTCGCATACCCGGGTCTCAGAACACCGGGGAGCTGTTTTTT.

V and J are TRBV4-2 and TRBJ2-3, with 14 bases lining up with TRBD2. The CDR3 runs 18 residues. V dropped 4 bases and J dropped 3; count of bases not matched to a gene: 9. Per germline, CDR1 LGHNA and CDR2 YNFKEQ. CDR3 sequence: CASSPAGTSGGPTDTQYF. As DNA, the CDR3 is TGTGCCAGCAGCCCTGCCGGGACTAGCGGGGGCCCTACAGATACGCAGTATTTT.

V is TRBV4-2 and J is TRBJ1-1; no firm D call. Germline V gives CDR1 LGHNA, CDR2 YNFKEQ. The germline V and J ends were trimmed by 3 bases and 1 base, with 9 bases remaining between them. This CDR3 spans 14 amino acids. This CDR3 reads CASSHAQRNTEAFF. CDR3 coding DNA: TGTGCCAGCAGCCACGCACAGAGGAACACTGAAGCTTTCTTT.